These T cell receptor beta chains were read from a single sample in a study of T cell responses to AZD1222 COVID-19 vaccine. Data came from immunoSEQ multiplex PCR; TCRdb stores just in-frame clones and leaves some out. Of about 130,000 clones listed, 85% to 90% were seen once; the top ten hold about 1.9%. The starting material was peripheral blood, obtained on day 0 of AZD1222 vaccination. The source is an adult in good health. The CDR3 runs from the conserved cysteine through the conserved F or W. A D gene is named only where the DNA matches it firmly. Clone size appears in some rows only: once, few, many, or a class for an expanded clone.

abundance	v_gene	d_gene	j_gene	CDR3aa	CDR3nt
-	TRBV2	-	TRBJ1-2	CASPGGANYGYTF	TGTGCCAGCCCAGGAGGAGCTAACTATGGCTACACCTTC
-	TRBV6-5	-	TRBJ1-2	CATRPDPGNYGYTF	TGTGCCACCCGCCCCGACCCGGGAAACTATGGCTACACCTTC
-	TRBV5-1	-	TRBJ2-2	CASSLRGTTGELFF	TGCGCCAGCAGCTTGAGGGGGACCACCGGGGAGCTGTTTTTT
once	TRBV6-1	-	TRBJ1-5	CASSELGQDYQPQHF	TGTGCCAGCAGTGAATTGGGTCAGGATTATCAGCCCCAGCATTTT
-	TRBV7-9	TRBD2	TRBJ2-4	CASSLAQTSGDIQYF	TGTGCCAGCAGCTTAGCGCAGACTAGCGGAGACATTCAGTACTTC
-	TRBV7-3	TRBD1	TRBJ2-5	CASSATGFQETQYF	TGTGCCAGCAGCGCGACAGGGTTCCAAGAGACCCAGTACTTC
once	TRBV4-3	TRBD1	TRBJ1-1	CASSRESTGQGGTEAFF	TGCGCCAGCAGCCGAGAAAGCACTGGACAGGGGGGTACTGAAGCTTTCTTT
-	TRBV7-2	-	TRBJ2-5	CASSGGGGVETQYF	TGTGCCAGCAGCGGAGGTGGGGGTGTAGAGACCCAGTACTTC
-	TRBV16	-	TRBJ1-6	CASSLGTSPLHF	TGTGCCAGCAGCCTAGGGACTTCACCCCTCCACTTT
-	TRBV6-5	TRBD2	TRBJ2-5	CASRWGSGGSETQYF	TGTGCCAGCCGCTGGGGTTCGGGAGGTTCAGAGACCCAGTACTTC
-	TRBV28	-	TRBJ2-1	CASSLAAGIINNEQFF	TGTGCCAGCAGTTTGGCTGCGGGAATCATTAACAATGAGCAGTTCTTC
-	TRBV28	-	TRBJ1-3	CASSGIRDGNTIYF	TGTGCCAGCAGCGGAATCAGGGATGGAAACACCATATATTTT
few	TRBV7-3	TRBD1	TRBJ2-5	CASSLGQGAIETQYF	TGTGCCAGCAGCTTAGGGCAGGGGGCTATCGAGACCCAGTACTTC
-	TRBV10-3	TRBD2	TRBJ2-5	CAISASGAEETQYF	TGTGCCATCAGTGCTAGCGGGGCAGAAGAGACCCAGTACTTC
-	TRBV4-2	TRBD1	TRBJ1-5	CASSREQGVNQPQHF	TGTGCCAGCAGCCGAGAACAGGGGGTAAATCAGCCCCAGCATTTT
-	TRBV12-3/TRBV12-4	-	TRBJ1-1	CASRSRVATEAFF	TGTGCCAGCAGAAGCAGGGTTGCCACTGAAGCTTTCTTT
-	TRBV2	TRBD2	TRBJ2-1	CASSPRTSSPRQFF	TGTGCCAGCAGTCCCCGGACTAGTTCGCCCAGGCAGTTCTTC
-	TRBV5-1	TRBD2	TRBJ2-5	CASSVTGTSGETQYF	TGCGCCAGCAGCGTGACCGGGACTAGCGGCGAGACCCAGTACTTC
-	TRBV7-8	-	TRBJ2-3	CASSLVVADADTQYF	TGTGCCAGCAGCTTAGTGGTCGCGGACGCAGATACGCAGTATTTT
-	TRBV7-6	-	TRBJ2-7	CASSLSIWTTSDEQYF	TGTGCCAGCAGCTTATCGATCTGGACTACTAGTGACGAGCAGTACTTC
few	TRBV5-8	-	TRBJ2-7	CASSRRGRGPSEQYF	TGTGCCAGCAGCCGCCGCGGCCGGGGACCCTCCGAGCAGTACTTC
-	TRBV18	-	TRBJ1-5	CASSLDTGQPQHF	TGTGCCAGCTCACTCGACACCGGCCAGCCCCAGCATTTT
few	TRBV28	-	TRBJ2-7	CASSLGQGNYEQYF	TGTGCCAGCAGTTTGGGACAAGGAAACTACGAGCAGTACTTC
-	TRBV21-1	-	TRBJ1-4	CASTISNPGQGAINEKLFF	TGTGCCAGCACCATTTCCAACCCGGGACAGGGGGCTATTAATGAAAAACTGTTTTTT
-	TRBV6-6	-	TRBJ1-2	CASSLFQGAENYGYTF	TGTGCCAGCAGTTTGTTTCAAGGGGCGGAGAACTATGGCTACACCTTC
few	TRBV7-3	-	TRBJ1-3	CASRLSTTGAIYF	TGTGCCAGCAGGTTGTCCACGACTGGCGCCATATATTTT
-	TRBV18	TRBD2	TRBJ2-3	CASSPESGRASDTQYF	TGTGCCAGCTCACCGGAGAGCGGGAGGGCCTCAGATACGCAGTATTTT
-	TRBV18	TRBD1	TRBJ1-5	CASSPIQGAGSQPQHF	TGTGCCAGCTCACCAATCCAGGGGGCGGGAAGTCAGCCCCAGCATTTT
-	TRBV18	TRBD1	TRBJ2-7	CASSPQTPGQGGNEQYF	TGTGCCAGCTCTCCCCAGACTCCGGGACAGGGAGGTAACGAGCAGTACTTC
-	TRBV25-1	-	TRBJ1-4	CASSEWSLKLFF	TGTGCCAGCAGTGAATGGAGTCTTAAACTGTTTTTT
-	TRBV27	TRBD1	TRBJ1-5	CASRPGTGGNQPQHF	TGTGCCAGCAGGCCCGGGACAGGGGGCAATCAGCCCCAGCATTTT
-	TRBV5-1	-	TRBJ1-2	CASSLGGNYGYTF	TGCGCCAGCAGCTTGGGAGGGAACTATGGCTACACCTTC
-	TRBV3-1/TRBV3-2	-	TRBJ1-1	CASSQVGLNTEAFF	TGTGCCAGCAGCCAAGTGGGCTTGAACACTGAAGCTTTCTTT
-	TRBV27	TRBD1	TRBJ1-6	CASSFLDRGNSPLHF	TGTGCCAGCAGTTTTTTGGACAGGGGAAATTCACCCCTCCACTTT
-	TRBV7-4	-	TRBJ2-2	CASTPRGLGTGELFF	TGTGCCAGCACTCCGAGGGGCCTGGGCACCGGGGAGCTGTTTTTT
-	TRBV3-1/TRBV3-2	-	TRBJ1-6	CASSQGVNSYNSPLHF	TGTGCCAGCAGCCAAGGAGTAAACAGCTATAATTCACCCCTCCACTTT
few	TRBV7-9	-	TRBJ2-1	CASSLSVVGVSYNEQFF	TGTGCCAGCAGCCTTTCTGTGGTGGGGGTCTCCTACAATGAGCAGTTCTTC
-	TRBV28	TRBD1	TRBJ1-1	CASSRQGFEAFF	TGTGCCAGCAGTCGACAGGGGTTTGAAGCTTTCTTT
-	TRBV4-1	-	TRBJ1-2	CASSQDSFSYGYTF	TGCGCCAGCAGCCAAGATTCCTTTTCCTATGGCTACACCTTC
-	TRBV19	-	TRBJ1-1	CASSRTRGQNTEAFF	TGTGCCAGTAGTAGGACCAGGGGCCAGAACACTGAAGCTTTCTTT
-	TRBV7-2	-	TRBJ2-7	CASSLAGRLREQYF	TGTGCCAGCAGCCTGGCGGGCCGTCTGAGGGAGCAGTACTTC
-	TRBV20-1	-	TRBJ2-5	CSASLGFAQGETQYF	TGCAGTGCTAGTCTGGGGTTCGCCCAGGGGGAGACCCAGTACTTC
-	TRBV4-1	-	TRBJ2-5	CASSQVLAAQETQYF	TGCGCCAGCAGCCAAGTACTCGCGGCTCAAGAGACCCAGTACTTC
-	TRBV5-8	TRBD1	TRBJ2-2	CASSFFKGQGNTGELFF	TGTGCCAGCAGCTTTTTTAAGGGACAGGGGAACACCGGGGAGCTGTTTTTT
-	TRBV6-2/TRBV6-3	-	TRBJ2-7	CASSSLVAGFLNEQYF	TGTGCCAGCAGTAGCTTGGTGGCAGGGTTTCTCAACGAGCAGTACTTC
-	TRBV7-2	TRBD1	TRBJ2-7	CASSPPRQGASEQYF	TGTGCCAGCAGCCCACCTCGACAGGGGGCCAGCGAGCAGTACTTC
-	TRBV11-2	-	TRBJ1-6	CASSGAGGSPLHF	TGTGCCAGCAGCGGGGCAGGAGGGTCACCCCTCCACTTT
-	TRBV3-1/TRBV3-2	-	TRBJ1-1	CASSHRDGTEAFF	TGTGCCAGCAGCCACCGGGACGGTACTGAAGCTTTCTTT
-	TRBV19	-	TRBJ1-5	CASSIKSAARNQPQHF	TGTGCCAGTAGTATCAAGTCGGCGGCGCGCAATCAGCCCCAGCATTTT